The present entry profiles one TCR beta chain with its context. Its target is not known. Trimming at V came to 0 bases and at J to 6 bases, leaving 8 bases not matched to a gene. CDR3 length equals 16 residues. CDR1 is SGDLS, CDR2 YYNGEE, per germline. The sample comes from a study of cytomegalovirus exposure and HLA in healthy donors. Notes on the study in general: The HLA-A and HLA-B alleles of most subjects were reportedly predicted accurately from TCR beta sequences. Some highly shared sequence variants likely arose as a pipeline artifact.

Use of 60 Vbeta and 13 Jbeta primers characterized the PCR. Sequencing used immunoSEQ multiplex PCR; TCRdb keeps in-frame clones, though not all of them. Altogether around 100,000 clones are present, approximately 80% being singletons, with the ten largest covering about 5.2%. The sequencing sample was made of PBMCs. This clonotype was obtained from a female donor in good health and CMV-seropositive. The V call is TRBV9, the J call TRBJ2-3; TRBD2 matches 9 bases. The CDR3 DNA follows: TGTGCCAGCAGCGTAGCCGGCGGGGGGGCATCTGATACGCAGTATTTT. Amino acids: CASSVAGGGASDTQYF.